The text below deals with one TCR beta chain. This may be a read error, as it is one base from a much larger clone. Methods used by the authors: Counts of nucleated cells, estimated from reference gene primer amplification, were obtained. Clones were sequenced by immunoSEQ multiplex PCR, and TCRdb holds only the in-frame ones, with some missing. V, J and clone size reflect that table, while D and trimming were determined from the DNA. The sample includes around 280,000 clones, about 90% seen only once; the top ten take approximately 2%. The data originate from a study of blood T cell repertoires in COVID-19. Study as a whole: T cells, B-cell-depleted T cells, or PBMCs provided the cDNA or gDNA that served as material.

The ends were cut back, 7 bases at V and 1 base at J, with 9 bases in the middle. Looked up from germline, CDR1 is SNHLY and CDR2 is FYNNEI. The CDR3 loop spans 13 amino acids. The sequencing input was peripheral blood. The V and J genes are TRBV2 and TRBJ2-3; D is perhaps TRBD2 (6 bases). This clonotype originated in a woman under 40 who had recovered from COVID-19. CDR3 residues: CASKASGTDTQYF. For the CDR3, the DNA is TGTGCCAGCAAGGCTAGCGGCACAGATACGCAGTATTTT.